This T cell receptor beta chain is from a study of blood T cell repertoires in COVID-19. Across the whole study: Spain, Italy and the United States supplied samples that represented acute and convalescent COVID-19. Sources were T cells, B-cell-depleted T cells, or PBMCs; the material itself was cDNA or gDNA.

Note on this clone: Because the CDR3's place on the DNA is in doubt, the DNA is left out and the CDR3 is given as listed by TCRdb.

Authors' analysis steps: Reference gene primer amplification gave estimated nucleated cell counts. Sequencing used immunoSEQ multiplex PCR; TCRdb keeps in-frame clones, though not all of them. That table gives V, J and clone size, and the DNA gave D and trimming. The sample lists roughly 300,000 clones, over 80% occurring once. The sequenced material came from peripheral blood. The source of this sequence is a woman in her forties who had recovered from COVID-19.

The CDR3: CASSLAQAHEQYF. The chain uses TRBV27 and TRBJ2-7; no check of the table's D call, TRBD1, against the DNA was made. Germline CDR1 and CDR2: MNHEY and SMNVEV (reference sequence). The CDR3 comprises 13 residues, both ends counted.